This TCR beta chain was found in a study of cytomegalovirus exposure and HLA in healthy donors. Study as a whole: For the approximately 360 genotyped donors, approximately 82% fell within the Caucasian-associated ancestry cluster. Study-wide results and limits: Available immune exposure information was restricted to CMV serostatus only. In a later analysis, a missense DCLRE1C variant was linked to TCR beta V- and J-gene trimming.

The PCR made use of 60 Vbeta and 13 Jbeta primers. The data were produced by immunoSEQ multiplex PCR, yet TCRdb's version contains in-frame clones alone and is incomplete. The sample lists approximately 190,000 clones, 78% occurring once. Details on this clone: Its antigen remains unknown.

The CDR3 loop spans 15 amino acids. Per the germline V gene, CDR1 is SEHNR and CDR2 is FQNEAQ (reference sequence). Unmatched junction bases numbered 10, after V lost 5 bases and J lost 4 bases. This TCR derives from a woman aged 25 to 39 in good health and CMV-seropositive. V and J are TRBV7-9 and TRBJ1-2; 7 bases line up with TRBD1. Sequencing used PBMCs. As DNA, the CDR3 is TGTGCCAGCAGCCTAACCAGGGGGGCAGGCTATGGCTACACCTTC. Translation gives CASSLTRGAGYGYTF.